This T cell receptor (beta chain) was identified in a study of blood T cells in healthy people across ages. Isolation recovered at least 6.5 million PBMCs from every sample. Trimming pared 2 bases from V and 7 bases from J, leaving 8 bases between. The CDR3 length is 13 residues. Germline V gene data show CDR1 as MDHEN and CDR2 as SYDVKM. Alongside a J-beta primer mix, a sample-barcoded 5' primer served in a second PCR lasting about 7 to 11 cycles. Using its own MiXCR run on the 5' RACE reads, TCRdb lists one record per CDR3 protein. The table lists some 1,000,000 distinct CDR3 sequences, approximately 25% of them singletons. Separately, the same data were catalogued under a study of T cells of mothers and their children. That study reports: Each child contributed about 3 million TCR beta CDR3 reads, while each mother contributed over 10 million.

The sequence was collected from a girl aged 2-10 years in good health. Sequenced sample: blood. V usage is TRBV28 and J usage is TRBJ1-4; D is perhaps TRBD1 (6 bases). CDR3 in amino acids: CASSLAGAEKLFF. DNA for the CDR3: TGTGCCAGCAGTTTAGCAGGGGCTGAAAAACTGTTTTTT.